The rows below give T cell receptor beta chains drawn from one sample of a study of brain T cells in children with intractable seizures. The method was immunoSEQ multiplex PCR; TCRdb's version includes in-frame clones alone and lacks a portion of them. The sample has approximately 41,000 clones, around nine tenths seen once. The sample was peripheral blood, taken at surgery. The receptors were sampled from a girl aged 2 to 9 with tuberous sclerosis and intractable seizures. CDR3s include the opening cysteine and the closing phenylalanine or tryptophan. The order of the fields is D gene, clone size, V gene, J gene, CDR3 length, CDR3 protein, CDR3 DNA. D genes are given only for firm matches. Rows give clone size only sometimes, using once, few, many, or a class for an expanded clone.

d_call: NA; clone_size: NA; v_call: TRBV30; j_call: TRBJ1-2; cdr3_length: 12; cdr3_aa: CAWSVEDYGYTF; cdr3_nt: TGTGCCTGGAGTGTAGAGGACTATGGCTACACCTTC
d_call: NA; clone_size: NA; v_call: TRBV4-1; j_call: TRBJ1-2; cdr3_length: 16; cdr3_aa: CASSQERLWLDYGYTF; cdr3_nt: TGCGCCAGCAGCCAAGAGAGGCTCTGGCTCGACTATGGCTACACCTTC
d_call: TRBD1; clone_size: NA; v_call: TRBV9; j_call: TRBJ1-4; cdr3_length: 18; cdr3_aa: CASSVATGAPGPNEKLFF; cdr3_nt: TGTGCCAGCAGCGTAGCTACAGGGGCGCCAGGTCCGAATGAAAAACTGTTTTTT
d_call: NA; clone_size: NA; v_call: TRBV12-5; j_call: TRBJ1-2; cdr3_length: 13; cdr3_aa: CASGSTGNYGYTF; cdr3_nt: TGTGCTAGTGGTTCGACAGGTAACTATGGCTACACCTTC
d_call: TRBD1; clone_size: NA; v_call: TRBV27; j_call: TRBJ1-1; cdr3_length: 12; cdr3_aa: CASSLMTGEAFF; cdr3_nt: TGTGCCAGCAGTTTAATGACAGGGGAAGCTTTCTTT
d_call: TRBD1; clone_size: NA; v_call: TRBV11-2; j_call: TRBJ2-1; cdr3_length: 16; cdr3_aa: CASSAREGQAYNEQFF; cdr3_nt: TGTGCCAGCAGCGCAAGAGAAGGACAGGCCTACAATGAGCAGTTCTTC
d_call: NA; clone_size: NA; v_call: TRBV9; j_call: TRBJ1-1; cdr3_length: 11; cdr3_aa: CASNPNTEAFF; cdr3_nt: TGTGCCAGCAACCCGAACACTGAAGCTTTCTTT
d_call: NA; clone_size: NA; v_call: TRBV3-1/TRBV3-2; j_call: TRBJ2-5; cdr3_length: 14; cdr3_aa: CASSPRGRGETQYF; cdr3_nt: TGTGCCAGCAGCCCCCGGGGCAGGGGAGAGACCCAGTACTTC
d_call: TRBD1; clone_size: NA; v_call: TRBV5-1; j_call: TRBJ1-6; cdr3_length: 12; cdr3_aa: CASSTGEEPLHF; cdr3_nt: TGCGCCAGCAGTACAGGGGAAGAACCCCTCCACTTT
d_call: NA; clone_size: NA; v_call: TRBV15; j_call: TRBJ2-1; cdr3_length: 17; cdr3_aa: CATRPETGTKVNNEQFF; cdr3_nt: TGTGCCACCAGACCTGAAACCGGGACAAAAGTGAACAATGAGCAGTTCTTC
d_call: NA; clone_size: NA; v_call: TRBV27; j_call: TRBJ1-5; cdr3_length: 19; cdr3_aa: CASSSKSPGAPYSNQPQHF; cdr3_nt: TGTGCCAGCAGTTCTAAATCCCCTGGTGCCCCATATAGCAATCAGCCCCAGCATTTT
d_call: NA; clone_size: NA; v_call: TRBV19; j_call: TRBJ2-3; cdr3_length: 11; cdr3_aa: CASSITDTQYF; cdr3_nt: TGTGCCAGTAGTATCACAGATACGCAGTATTTT
d_call: TRBD1; clone_size: NA; v_call: TRBV4-1; j_call: TRBJ1-1; cdr3_length: 17; cdr3_aa: CASSQRSIGQGNTEAFF; cdr3_nt: TGCGCCAGCAGCCAACGATCAATTGGACAGGGGAACACTGAAGCTTTCTTT
d_call: TRBD2; clone_size: NA; v_call: TRBV10-3; j_call: TRBJ2-1; cdr3_length: 13; cdr3_aa: CAIQRGGRNEQFF; cdr3_nt: TGTGCCATCCAGCGGGGGGGCCGGAATGAGCAGTTCTTC
d_call: NA; clone_size: NA; v_call: TRBV21-1; j_call: TRBJ1-1; cdr3_length: 15; cdr3_aa: CASSKYNRSNTEAFF; cdr3_nt: TGTGCCAGCAGCAAATATAATCGCTCGAACACTGAAGCTTTCTTT
d_call: NA; clone_size: NA; v_call: TRBV24-1; j_call: TRBJ2-1; cdr3_length: 14; cdr3_aa: CATSVRTSYNEQFF; cdr3_nt: TGTGCCACCAGTGTACGGACTTCTTACAATGAGCAGTTCTTC
d_call: NA; clone_size: NA; v_call: TRBV5-5; j_call: TRBJ1-2; cdr3_length: 17; cdr3_aa: CASSLAVLSWGTYGYTF; cdr3_nt: TGTGCCAGCAGCTTGGCCGTTCTTTCGTGGGGGACCTATGGCTACACCTTC
d_call: TRBD2; clone_size: NA; v_call: TRBV5-4; j_call: TRBJ2-5; cdr3_length: 15; cdr3_aa: CASSYQAGSGETQYF; cdr3_nt: TGTGCCAGCAGCTATCAAGCGGGGAGTGGGGAGACCCAGTACTTC
d_call: NA; clone_size: NA; v_call: TRBV19; j_call: TRBJ1-1; cdr3_length: 15; cdr3_aa: CASRTEGRVNTEAFF; cdr3_nt: TGTGCCAGTAGGACGGAAGGGAGGGTGAACACTGAAGCTTTCTTT
d_call: NA; clone_size: NA; v_call: TRBV14; j_call: TRBJ1-2; cdr3_length: 15; cdr3_aa: CASSQPGGVGYGYTF; cdr3_nt: TGTGCCAGCAGCCAACCGGGCGGGGTGGGGTATGGCTACACCTTC
d_call: NA; clone_size: NA; v_call: TRBV24-1; j_call: TRBJ2-3; cdr3_length: 14; cdr3_aa: CATSGGVGTDTQYF; cdr3_nt: TGTGCCACCAGTGGGGGGGTGGGCACAGATACGCAGTATTTT
d_call: TRBD2; clone_size: NA; v_call: TRBV5-4; j_call: TRBJ2-5; cdr3_length: 16; cdr3_aa: CASSLGLAGVQETQYF; cdr3_nt: TGTGCCAGCAGCTTGGGACTAGCGGGTGTCCAAGAGACCCAGTACTTC
d_call: TRBD2; clone_size: NA; v_call: TRBV25-1; j_call: TRBJ2-5; cdr3_length: 16; cdr3_aa: CASRGIAGGPGETQYF; cdr3_nt: TGTGCCAGCAGGGGTATAGCGGGGGGGCCGGGAGAGACCCAGTACTTC
d_call: NA; clone_size: NA; v_call: TRBV24-1; j_call: TRBJ2-5; cdr3_length: 17; cdr3_aa: CATSDYSRTTNRETQYF; cdr3_nt: TGTGCCACCAGTGATTACTCCAGGACTACTAATCGAGAGACCCAGTACTTC
d_call: TRBD1; clone_size: NA; v_call: TRBV5-1; j_call: TRBJ2-7; cdr3_length: 16; cdr3_aa: CASSSLQGAHSYEQYF; cdr3_nt: TGCGCCAGCAGCTCCCTACAGGGGGCCCACTCCTACGAGCAGTACTTC
d_call: NA; clone_size: NA; v_call: TRBV9; j_call: TRBJ2-3; cdr3_length: 15; cdr3_aa: CASSSTPGSTDTQYF; cdr3_nt: TGTGCCAGCAGCTCCACCCCAGGGAGCACAGATACGCAGTATTTT
d_call: NA; clone_size: NA; v_call: TRBV21-1; j_call: TRBJ1-2; cdr3_length: 15; cdr3_aa: CASSKVCGVNYGYTF; cdr3_nt: TGTGCCAGCAGCAAGGTCTGTGGGGTTAACTATGGCTACACCTTC
d_call: NA; clone_size: NA; v_call: TRBV3-1/TRBV3-2; j_call: TRBJ1-1; cdr3_length: 14; cdr3_aa: CASSPSGRWTEAFF; cdr3_nt: TGTGCCAGCAGCCCCTCGGGGAGGTGGACTGAAGCTTTCTTT
d_call: NA; clone_size: NA; v_call: TRBV6-5; j_call: TRBJ1-2; cdr3_length: 13; cdr3_aa: CASRLTIDMDSFF; cdr3_nt: TGTGCCAGCAGATTAACCATAGACATGGACTCTTTCTTC
d_call: NA; clone_size: NA; v_call: TRBV25-1; j_call: TRBJ2-1; cdr3_length: 15; cdr3_aa: CASSESGLSYNEQFF; cdr3_nt: TGTGCCAGCAGTGAGTCAGGGCTCTCCTACAATGAGCAGTTCTTC
d_call: NA; clone_size: once; v_call: TRBV4-1; j_call: TRBJ2-3; cdr3_length: 17; cdr3_aa: CASSQDFGGRSTDTQYF; cdr3_nt: TGCGCCAGCAGCCAAGATTTCGGGGGTCGAAGCACAGATACGCAGTATTTT
d_call: TRBD2; clone_size: NA; v_call: TRBV5-1; j_call: TRBJ2-3; cdr3_length: 16; cdr3_aa: CASSLVSGGASNTQYF; cdr3_nt: TGCGCCAGCAGCTTGGTTAGCGGGGGGGCGTCAAATACGCAGTATTTT
d_call: NA; clone_size: NA; v_call: TRBV15; j_call: TRBJ1-3; cdr3_length: 15; cdr3_aa: CATSTDRVSGNTIYF; cdr3_nt: TGTGCCACCAGCACCGACAGAGTCTCTGGAAACACCATATATTTT
d_call: TRBD1; clone_size: once; v_call: TRBV19; j_call: TRBJ2-3; cdr3_length: 15; cdr3_aa: CASSKRTGSTDTQYF; cdr3_nt: TGTGCCAGTAGTAAACGGACAGGGAGCACAGATACGCAGTATTTT
d_call: TRBD2; clone_size: once; v_call: TRBV19; j_call: TRBJ2-3; cdr3_length: 15; cdr3_aa: CASSKGTRGADTQYF; cdr3_nt: TGTGCCAGTAGTAAGGGGACTAGAGGCGCAGATACGCAGTATTTT
d_call: NA; clone_size: NA; v_call: TRBV27; j_call: TRBJ2-3; cdr3_length: 16; cdr3_aa: CASIPLTRRWRDTQYF; cdr3_nt: TGTGCCAGCATCCCCCTGACTAGGAGGTGGCGAGATACGCAGTATTTT
d_call: TRBD1; clone_size: NA; v_call: TRBV5-1; j_call: TRBJ1-1; cdr3_length: 16; cdr3_aa: CASSYGDRALNTEAFF; cdr3_nt: TGCGCCAGCAGCTACGGGGACAGGGCCCTGAACACTGAAGCTTTCTTT
d_call: TRBD2; clone_size: NA; v_call: TRBV3-1/TRBV3-2; j_call: TRBJ2-5; cdr3_length: 15; cdr3_aa: CASSWASGDRGTQYF; cdr3_nt: TGTGCCAGCAGTTGGGCTAGCGGGGATAGGGGGACCCAGTACTTC
d_call: NA; clone_size: NA; v_call: TRBV11-2; j_call: TRBJ1-4; cdr3_length: 14; cdr3_aa: CASSRMGYDEKLFF; cdr3_nt: TGTGCCAGCAGCAGAATGGGGTATGATGAAAAACTGTTTTTT
d_call: NA; clone_size: NA; v_call: TRBV27; j_call: TRBJ1-2; cdr3_length: 16; cdr3_aa: CASSLYKGVPSYGYTF; cdr3_nt: TGTGCCAGCAGTTTATATAAGGGGGTCCCCTCCTATGGCTACACCTTC
d_call: TRBD1; clone_size: few; v_call: TRBV5-1; j_call: TRBJ1-5; cdr3_length: 14; cdr3_aa: CASSEGQGNQPQHF; cdr3_nt: TGCGCCAGCAGCGAAGGACAGGGGAATCAGCCCCAGCATTTT
d_call: NA; clone_size: NA; v_call: TRBV2; j_call: TRBJ1-1; cdr3_length: 12; cdr3_aa: CASSEGPGGAFF; cdr3_nt: TGTGCCAGCAGTGAAGGTCCAGGTGGGGCTTTCTTT
d_call: NA; clone_size: NA; v_call: TRBV30; j_call: TRBJ1-6; cdr3_length: 18; cdr3_aa: CAWSDTVKTSSYNSPLHF; cdr3_nt: TGTGCCTGGAGCGACACGGTTAAGACGAGCTCCTATAATTCACCCCTCCACTTT
d_call: NA; clone_size: NA; v_call: TRBV19; j_call: TRBJ1-2; cdr3_length: 16; cdr3_aa: CASSIPGKGTNYGYTF; cdr3_nt: TGTGCCAGTAGTATCCCCGGCAAGGGGACTAACTATGGCTACACCTTC
d_call: TRBD1; clone_size: NA; v_call: TRBV4-1; j_call: TRBJ2-3; cdr3_length: 17; cdr3_aa: CASSHSATGAGRDTQYF; cdr3_nt: TGCGCCAGCAGCCACTCGGCCACAGGGGCCGGGCGGGATACGCAGTATTTT
d_call: NA; clone_size: NA; v_call: TRBV27; j_call: TRBJ1-5; cdr3_length: 15; cdr3_aa: CASSLDKMSNQPQHF; cdr3_nt: TGTGCCAGCAGCCTAGATAAGATGAGCAATCAGCCCCAGCATTTT
d_call: NA; clone_size: NA; v_call: TRBV19; j_call: TRBJ1-2; cdr3_length: 13; cdr3_aa: CASSIIGADGYTF; cdr3_nt: TGTGCCAGTAGTATTATCGGGGCGGATGGCTACACCTTC
d_call: NA; clone_size: NA; v_call: TRBV12-5; j_call: TRBJ2-1; cdr3_length: 15; cdr3_aa: CASGLSRGPYNEQFF; cdr3_nt: TGTGCTAGTGGTTTGTCCCGGGGGCCGTACAATGAGCAGTTCTTC
d_call: TRBD1; clone_size: NA; v_call: TRBV6-5; j_call: TRBJ1-2; cdr3_length: 15; cdr3_aa: CASSYRKGQGNGYTF; cdr3_nt: TGTGCCAGCAGTTACCGAAAAGGACAGGGCAATGGCTACACCTTC
d_call: NA; clone_size: NA; v_call: TRBV30; j_call: TRBJ1-6; cdr3_length: 12; cdr3_aa: CAWSRWNSPLHF; cdr3_nt: TGTGCCTGGAGTCGGTGGAATTCACCCCTCCACTTT